The 20 T cell receptor beta chains given below trace back to one sample, sequenced in a study of T cells in Graves' hyperthyroidism and ophthalmopathy. Researchers took RNA transcripts and amplified the TCR beta CDR3 regions from them. The primer set for the first-round RT-PCR of the TCR CDR3 was HTBI. Using its own MiXCR run on the multiplex PCR reads, TCRdb lists one record per CDR3 protein. The sample lists hundreds of thousands of distinct CDR3 sequences, approximately 25% occurring once. Sample: blood. The receptors were sampled from a man between 45 and 60 years old with Graves' hyperthyroidism.

This clonotype was detected a few times. J is TRBJ2-1 and V is TRBV20-1; D unclear. V shed 3 bases and J shed 4 bases, with 16 bases lying between them. The CDR3 covers 15 residues. Germline assignment: CDR1 DFQATT and CDR2 SNEGSKA (reference sequence). Written as DNA, the CDR3 is TGCAGTGCTAGCCCCAGTAAGCGTTCATACAATGAGCAGTTCTTC. It codes for CSASPSKRSYNEQFF.

This clonotype has just a few counts. The chain recombines TRBV28 with TRBJ2-3; D unclear. Germline V CDR1 and CDR2: MDHEN, SYDVKM. The CDR3 has 17 amino acids. Between the trimmed V and J ends, which lost 9 bases and 0 bases, there was a span of 22 bases. CDR3 bases: TGTGCCAGTGGCCCGATGTTGCGGATTTCTAGCACAGATACGCAGTATTTT. Amino acids: CASGPMLRISSTDTQYF.

This clonotype was seen many times. This chain uses TRBV11-2 with TRBJ2-5; no firm D call. This CDR3 has 14 residues. V shed 5 bases and J shed 2 bases, with 12 bases lying between them. Germline V CDR1 and CDR2: SGHAT, FQNNGV. This CDR3 is CASSILGPQETQYF. The CDR3 bases are TGTGCCAGCAGCATACTTGGACCGCAAGAGACCCAGTACTTC.

On this clonotype itself: This may be a read error: a much more frequent sequence differs by one nucleotide. The gene calls are TRBV2 and TRBJ2-3; unclear D gene. CDR3 size: 15 residues. Germline V gene data show CDR1 as SNHLY and CDR2 as FYNNEI. V was pared by 4 bases and J by 0 bases, with 11 bases between. In nucleotides, the CDR3 is TGTGCCAGCAGTGTTGGCAGATCTAGCACAGATACGCAGTATTTT. This codes for CASSVGRSSTDTQYF. The variable domain in full, with the rest retrieved from reference TRBV2 and TRBJ2-3, is EPEVTQTPSHQVTQMGQEVILRCVPISNHLYFYWYRQILGQKVEFLVSFYNNEISEKSEIFDDQFSVERPDGSNFTLKIRSTKLEDSAMYFCASSVGRSSTDTQYFGPGTRLTVL.

The chain is built from TRBV20-1 and TRBJ1-5; D possibly corresponds to TRBD1 (6 bases). CDR1 and CDR2 from the germline V gene are DFQATT and SNEGSKA (reference sequence). Trimming left V 6 bases short and J 5 bases short, with 14 bases between. The CDR3 totals 13 residues. CDR3 sequence (DNA): TGCAGTGCAGGGGGGGAGGGGCATCAGCCCCAGCATTTT. Its translation: CSAGGEGHQPQHF.

In this sample, this clonotype turned up a few times. This rearrangement joins TRBV30 to TRBJ1-1; D is undetermined. Germline values: CDR1 GTSNPN, CDR2 SVGIG (reference sequence). CDR3 length equals 14 residues. The V end lost 1 base, the J end lost 0 bases, and 9 bases lay between the germline ends. CDR3 bases: TGTGCCTGGAGTGCCTTGCCGATGAACACTGAAGCTTTCTTT. Residues: CAWSALPMNTEAFF.

The genes are TRBV12-3 or TRBV12-4 and TRBJ1-5; D is uncertain. Trimming took 1 base from V and 6 from J, leaving 10 bases between them. The CDR3 length is 14 residues. CDR3 in amino acids: CASSLVLPGQPQHF. The CDR3 DNA is TGTGCCAGCAGTTTAGTTCTGCCGGGTCAGCCCCAGCATTTT.

This clonotype was seen at least ten times. The chain recombines TRBV6-1 with TRBJ2-3; 9 nucleotides agree with TRBD2. The CDR3 is 14 amino acids. Trimming took 7 bases from V and 5 from J; bases not matched to a gene: 7. Germline V gives CDR1 MNHNS, CDR2 SASEGT. This chain's CDR3 is CASKISGSGDTQYF. The DNA of the CDR3 is TGTGCCAGCAAAATTAGCGGGAGTGGAGATACGCAGTATTTT.

This clonotype showed up just a few times. The chain links TRBV29-1 to TRBJ1-2; D gene ambiguous. V lost 4 bases and J 4 bases, leaving 10 bases between the germline ends. Germline V CDR1 and CDR2: SQVTM, ANQGSEA. This CDR3 has 12 amino acids. The CDR3 DNA reads as TGCAGCGTTGCATCGGGGATCTATGGCTACACCTTC. It yields the protein CSVASGIYGYTF.

This clonotype was recorded a few times. This rearrangement joins TRBV24-1 to TRBJ2-3; D ambiguous. Per germline, CDR1 KGHDR and CDR2 SFDVKD. V lost 5 bases and J 4 bases, leaving 12 bases between the germline ends. The CDR3 length is 14 residues. The CDR3 nucleotides read TGTGCCACCAGTGCCGAGAAAGGCTCAGATACGCAGTATTTT. Encoded protein: CATSAEKGSDTQYF.

This clonotype showed up many times. This chain connects TRBV28 to TRBJ1-2; D is uncertain. With 7 bases removed from V and 1 base from J, the gap between germline ends came to 16 bases. CDR3 length: 15 amino acids. Germline lookup yields CDR1 MDHEN and CDR2 SYDVKM. In nucleotides, the CDR3 is TGTGCCAGCACCCCTCCTGGCCGAAGTAACTATGGCTACACCTTC. Protein product: CASTPPGRSNYGYTF.

This clonotype has a handful of counts. The V and J genes are TRBV11-2 and TRBJ2-2; D is possibly TRBD1 or TRBD2 (7 bases each). V lost 5 bases and J 0 bases, leaving 22 bases between the germline ends. Germline V gives CDR1 SGHAT, CDR2 FQNNGV. The CDR3 has 19 residues. The CDR3 spells CASSPRGGGKLPNTGELFF. CDR3 in DNA: TGTGCCAGCAGCCCCAGGGGGGGCGGGAAGCTTCCGAACACCGGGGAGCTGTTTTTT.

At least ten counts were recorded for this clonotype. V is TRBV6-1 and J is TRBJ2-7, with TRBD1 matching over 7 bases. V lost 6 bases, J lost 5 bases, and 10 bases stayed unmatched. Germline loops: CDR1 MNHNS, CDR2 SASEGT. This CDR3 is 14 amino acids long. The chain's CDR3 is CASSWGTEDDEQYF. CDR3 sequence (DNA): TGTGCCAGCAGCTGGGGGACAGAGGACGACGAGCAGTACTTC.

The genes are TRBV5-1 and TRBJ2-1, with D perhaps assigned TRBD1 or TRBD2 (5 bases each). Germline CDR1 and CDR2: SGHRS and YFSETQ. This CDR3 is built from 15 residues. V lost 4 bases to trimming and J lost 6 bases, with 17 bases between them. CDR3 loop: CASSRDGIGFNEQFF. The DNA of the CDR3 is TGCGCCAGCAGCAGGGACGGGATTGGGTTCAATGAGCAGTTCTTC.

At least ten counts were recorded for this clonotype. CDR3 sequence reads: CSARSFVWETQYF. The CDR3 DNA is TGCAGTGCTAGATCTTTTGTATGGGAGACCCAGTACTTC. V usage is TRBV20-1 and J usage is TRBJ2-5; D unclear. Trimming removed 2 bases at V and 5 bases at J, with 12 bases between. This CDR3 spans 13 amino acids. Germline assignment: CDR1 DFQATT and CDR2 SNEGSKA (reference sequence).

As for this clonotype: A much larger clonotype is one base distant, so this may be a read error. The chain combines TRBV7-2 with TRBJ2-1, with D possibly being TRBD2 (5 bases). CDR3 size: 12 residues. The V end lost 5 bases, the J end lost 7 bases, and 9 bases lay between the germline ends. Germline assignment: CDR1 SGHTA and CDR2 FQGNSA. The CDR3 DNA reads TGTGCCAGCAGCACGGGATCAAATGAGCAGTTCTTC. It yields the protein CASSTGSNEQFF.

This clonotype was counted a few times. CDR3 sequence (DNA): TGTGCCAGCGGACTAGCGGGAGGGCCCAGTGAGCAGTTCTTC. This sequence encodes CASGLAGGPSEQFF. The rearrangement joins TRBV7-9 to TRBJ2-1; TRBD2 agrees at 15 bases. Germline CDR1 SEHNR, CDR2 FQNEAQ (reference sequence). With 8 bases clipped from V and 9 bases from J, the junction kept 5 bases outside the gene matches. This CDR3 has 14 amino acids. The full variable domain, with the rest looked up from reference TRBV7-9 and TRBJ2-1, is DTGVSQNPRHKITKRGQNVTFRCDPISEHNRLYWYRQTLGQGPEFLTYFQNEAQLEKSRLLSDRFSAERPKGSFSTLEIQRTEQGDSAMYLCASGLAGGPSEQFFGPGTRLTVL.

This clonotype was seen a handful of times. The chain recombines TRBV19 with TRBJ2-3, with TRBD2 as a possible D gene (5 bases). This CDR3 has 12 amino acids. Germline lookup yields CDR1 LNHDA and CDR2 SQIVND (reference sequence). V lost 5 bases and J lost 6, with 9 bases in between. CDR3 in amino acids: CASSPQRDTQYF. The CDR3 DNA reads as TGTGCCAGTAGTCCCCAGCGGGATACGCAGTATTTT.

The chain recombines TRBV6-1 with TRBJ1-3; D is undetermined. Germline-derived CDR1 and CDR2 are MNHNS and SASEGT. The V gene lost 4 bases and the J gene lost 0 bases, with 25 bases spanning the gap. The length of the CDR3 is 20 residues. The CDR3, as DNA: TGTGCCAGCAGTGGCCCAAGCAGGCGCAAAGAACTATTCTCTGGAAACACCATATATTTT. Its translation is CASSGPSRRKELFSGNTIYF.

Concerning this clonotype itself: This sequence may be a read error, since a much larger clone differs from it by one base. The chain combines TRBV6-1 with TRBJ2-5; 8 nucleotides agree with TRBD1. The CDR3 is 18 amino acids. The germline gives CDR1 MNHNS, CDR2 SASEGT. The V segment lost 0 bases and the J segment 1 base; nucleotides outside the gene matches: 10. The CDR3 sequence: CASSEAARGTGPQETQYF. The CDR3 region has the DNA TGTGCCAGCAGTGAAGCGGCTCGGGGGACAGGACCCCAAGAGACCCAGTACTTC.